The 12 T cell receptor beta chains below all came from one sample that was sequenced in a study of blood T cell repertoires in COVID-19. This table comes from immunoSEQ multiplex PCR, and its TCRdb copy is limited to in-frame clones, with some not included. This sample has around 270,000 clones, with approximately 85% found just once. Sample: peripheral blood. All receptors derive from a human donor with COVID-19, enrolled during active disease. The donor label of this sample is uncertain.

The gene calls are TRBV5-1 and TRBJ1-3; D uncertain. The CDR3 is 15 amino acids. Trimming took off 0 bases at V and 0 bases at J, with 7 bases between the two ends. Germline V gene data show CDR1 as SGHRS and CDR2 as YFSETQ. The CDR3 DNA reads TGCGCCAGCAGCTTGGACACCAGCTCTGGAAACACCATATATTTT. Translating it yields CASSLDTSSGNTIYF.

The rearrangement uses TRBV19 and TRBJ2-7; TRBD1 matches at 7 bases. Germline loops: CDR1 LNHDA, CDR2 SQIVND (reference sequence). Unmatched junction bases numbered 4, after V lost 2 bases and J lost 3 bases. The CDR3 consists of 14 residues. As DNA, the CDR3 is TGTGCCAGTAGTATAAGACAGGGAATCTACGAGCAGTACTTC. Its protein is CASSIRQGIYEQYF.

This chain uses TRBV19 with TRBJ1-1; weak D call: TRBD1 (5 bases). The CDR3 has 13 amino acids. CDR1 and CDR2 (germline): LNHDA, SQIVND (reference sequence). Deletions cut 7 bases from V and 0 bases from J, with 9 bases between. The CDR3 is CASTRTMNTEAFF. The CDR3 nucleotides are TGTGCCAGTACCAGGACAATGAACACTGAAGCTTTCTTT.

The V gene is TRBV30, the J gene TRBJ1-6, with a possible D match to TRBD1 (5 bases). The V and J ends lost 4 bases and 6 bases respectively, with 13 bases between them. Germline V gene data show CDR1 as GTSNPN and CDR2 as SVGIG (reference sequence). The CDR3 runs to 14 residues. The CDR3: CAWMLKGVNSPLHF. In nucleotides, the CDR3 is TGTGCCTGGATGCTCAAAGGGGTTAATTCACCCCTCCACTTT.

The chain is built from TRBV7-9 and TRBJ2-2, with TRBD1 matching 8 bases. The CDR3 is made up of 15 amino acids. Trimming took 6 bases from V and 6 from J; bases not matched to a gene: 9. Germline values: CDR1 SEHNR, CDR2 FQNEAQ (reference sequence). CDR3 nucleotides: TGTGCCAGCAGACAGGGGGGAATTGAGTCCGGGGAGCTGTTTTTT. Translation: CASRQGGIESGELFF.

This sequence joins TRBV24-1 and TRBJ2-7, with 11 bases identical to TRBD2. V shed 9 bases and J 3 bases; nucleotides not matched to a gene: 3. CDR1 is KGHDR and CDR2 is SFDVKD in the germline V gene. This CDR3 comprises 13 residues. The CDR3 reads CATGTSGIYEQYF. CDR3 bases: TGTGCCACCGGGACTAGCGGCATCTACGAGCAGTACTTC.

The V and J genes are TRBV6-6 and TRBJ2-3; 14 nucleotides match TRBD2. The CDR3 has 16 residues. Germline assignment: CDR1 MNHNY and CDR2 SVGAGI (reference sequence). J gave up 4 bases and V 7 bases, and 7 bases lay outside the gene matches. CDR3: CASTPRTSGRSDTQYF. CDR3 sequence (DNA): TGTGCCAGCACGCCCCGGACTAGCGGGAGGTCAGATACGCAGTATTTT.

CDR3 bases: TGTGCCAGCAGCCAAGAGGTCGGCAGGGGCTATGGCTACACCTTC. This encodes CASSQEVGRGYGYTF. The rearrangement joins TRBV3-1 (or the pseudogene TRBV3-2) to TRBJ1-2; the D gene is possibly TRBD1 (6 bases). The CDR3 is made up of 15 amino acids. With 0 bases removed from V and 4 bases from J, the gap between germline ends came to 12 bases. Germline CDR1 and CDR2: LGHDT and YNNKEL (reference sequence).

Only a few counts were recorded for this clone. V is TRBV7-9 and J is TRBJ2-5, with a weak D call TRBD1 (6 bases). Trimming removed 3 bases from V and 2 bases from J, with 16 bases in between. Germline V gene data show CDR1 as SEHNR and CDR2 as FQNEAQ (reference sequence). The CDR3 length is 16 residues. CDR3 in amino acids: CASSLGAGATQETQYF. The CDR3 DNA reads TGTGCCAGCAGCTTGGGGGCAGGAGCTACTCAAGAGACCCAGTACTTC.

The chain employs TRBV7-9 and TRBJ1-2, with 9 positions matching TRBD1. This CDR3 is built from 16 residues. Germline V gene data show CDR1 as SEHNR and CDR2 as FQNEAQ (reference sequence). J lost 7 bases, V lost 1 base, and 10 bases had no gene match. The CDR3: CASSLEMGQGVGGYTF. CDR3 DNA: TGTGCCAGCAGCTTAGAAATGGGACAGGGAGTAGGTGGCTACACCTTC.

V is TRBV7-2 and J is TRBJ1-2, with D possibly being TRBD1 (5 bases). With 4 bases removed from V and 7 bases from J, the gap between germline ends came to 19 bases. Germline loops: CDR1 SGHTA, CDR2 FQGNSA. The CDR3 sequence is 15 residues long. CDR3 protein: CASSSLGTGQGGYTF. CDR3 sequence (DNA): TGTGCCAGCAGCTCCCTGGGCACGGGCCAGGGTGGCTACACCTTC.

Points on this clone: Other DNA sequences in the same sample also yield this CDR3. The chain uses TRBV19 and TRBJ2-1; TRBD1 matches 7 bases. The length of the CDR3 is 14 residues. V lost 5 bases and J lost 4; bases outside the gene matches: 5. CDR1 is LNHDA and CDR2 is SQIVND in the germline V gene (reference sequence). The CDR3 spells CASSPRDSYNEQFF. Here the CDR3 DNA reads TGTGCCAGTAGTCCCCGGGACAGTTACAATGAGCAGTTCTTC.